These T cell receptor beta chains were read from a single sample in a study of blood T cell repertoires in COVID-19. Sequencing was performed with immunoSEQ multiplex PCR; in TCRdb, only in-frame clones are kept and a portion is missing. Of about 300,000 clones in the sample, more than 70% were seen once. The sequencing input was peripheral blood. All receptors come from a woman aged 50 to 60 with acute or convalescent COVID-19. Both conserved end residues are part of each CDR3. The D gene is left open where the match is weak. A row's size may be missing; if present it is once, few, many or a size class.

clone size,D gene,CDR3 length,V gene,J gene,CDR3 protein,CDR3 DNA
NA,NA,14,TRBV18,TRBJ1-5,CASSRGRWEQPQHF,TGTGCCAGCTCTCGGGGGAGATGGGAGCAGCCCCAGCATTTT
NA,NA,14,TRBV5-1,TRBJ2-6,CASSPFSGANVLTF,TGCGCCAGCAGCCCGTTTTCTGGGGCCAACGTCCTGACTTTC
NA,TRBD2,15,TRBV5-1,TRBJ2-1,CASSLDLAAYNEQFF,TGCGCCAGCAGCTTGGACCTAGCGGCCTACAATGAGCAGTTCTTC
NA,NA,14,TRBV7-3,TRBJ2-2,CASSSGKNTGELFF,TGTGCCAGCAGCTCAGGAAAAAACACCGGGGAGCTGTTTTTT
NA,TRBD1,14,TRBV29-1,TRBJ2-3,CSVGGTGDLDTQYF,TGCAGCGTTGGCGGGACAGGCGATTTAGATACGCAGTATTTT
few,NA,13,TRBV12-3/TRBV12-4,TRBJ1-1,CASSYQWNTEAFF,TGTGCCAGCAGCTACCAATGGAACACTGAAGCTTTCTTT
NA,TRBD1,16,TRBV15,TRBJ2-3,CATSTRQGAITDTQYF,TGTGCCACCAGCACGCGACAGGGGGCGATCACAGATACGCAGTATTTT
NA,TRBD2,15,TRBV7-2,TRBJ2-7,CASSLVSGGPGEQYF,TGTGCCAGCAGCTTAGTGTCGGGAGGGCCCGGAGAGCAGTACTTC
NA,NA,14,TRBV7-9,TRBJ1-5,CASTRLNTGQPQHF,TGTGCCAGCACCCGACTCAATACGGGACAGCCCCAGCATTTT
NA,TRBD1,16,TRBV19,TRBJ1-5,CASSGDRGLAIIPQHF,TGTGCCAGTAGTGGAGACAGGGGACTGGCAATCATACCCCAGCATTTT
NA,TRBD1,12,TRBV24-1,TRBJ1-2,CATSDRGRGYTF,TGTGCCACCAGTGACAGGGGGAGAGGCTACACCTTC
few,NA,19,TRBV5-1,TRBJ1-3,CASSLAYLYPGYSGNTIYF,TGCGCCAGCAGCTTGGCCTATCTTTATCCAGGGTACTCTGGAAACACCATATATTTT
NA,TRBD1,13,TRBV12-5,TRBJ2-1,CASGLGDRERQFF,TGTGCTAGTGGTTTGGGGGACAGGGAGAGGCAGTTCTTC
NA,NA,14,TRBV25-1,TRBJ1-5,CASSEFRVNQPQHF,TGTGCCAGCAGTGAATTCAGGGTGAATCAGCCCCAGCATTTT
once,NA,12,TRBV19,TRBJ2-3,CASSMTADTQYF,TGTGCCAGTAGTATGACAGCAGATACGCAGTATTTT
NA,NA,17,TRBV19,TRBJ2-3,CASSPNRVLGSTDTQYF,TGTGCCAGTAGTCCGAACCGGGTCCTCGGGAGCACAGATACGCAGTATTTT
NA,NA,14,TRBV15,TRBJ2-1,CATIPEKTYNEQFF,TGTGCCACCATCCCGGAGAAAACCTACAATGAGCAGTTCTTC
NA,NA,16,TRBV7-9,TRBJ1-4,CASSPGPTTTNEKLFF,TGTGCCAGCAGCCCAGGGCCAACTACAACTAATGAAAAACTGTTTTTT
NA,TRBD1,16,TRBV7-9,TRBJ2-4,CASSPAQGASKNIQYF,TGTGCCAGCAGCCCCGCGCAGGGGGCATCCAAAAACATTCAGTACTTC
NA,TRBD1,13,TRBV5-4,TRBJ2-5,CASSPDREETQYF,TGTGCCAGCAGCCCGGACAGGGAAGAGACCCAGTACTTC
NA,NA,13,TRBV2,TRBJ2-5,CANSMAPRETQYF,TGTGCCAATTCAATGGCGCCTAGAGAGACCCAGTACTTC
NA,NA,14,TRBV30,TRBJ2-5,CAWSVLSLQETQYF,TGTGCCTGGAGTGTACTTAGCTTACAAGAGACCCAGTACTTC
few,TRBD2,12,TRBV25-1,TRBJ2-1,CASSVGLGEQFF,TGTGCCAGCAGTGTCGGACTAGGGGAGCAGTTCTTC
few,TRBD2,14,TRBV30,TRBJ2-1,CAWSPGTSGDEQFF,TGTGCCTGGAGTCCCGGGACTAGCGGGGATGAGCAGTTCTTC
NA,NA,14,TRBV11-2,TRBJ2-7,CASSSRGRTYEQYF,TGTGCCAGCAGCTCGCGGGGCCGTACCTACGAGCAGTACTTC
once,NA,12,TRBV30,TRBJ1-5,CAWSASLQPQHF,TGTGCCTGGAGTGCCTCCTTGCAGCCCCAGCATTTT
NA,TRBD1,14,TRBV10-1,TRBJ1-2,CASSESQGGNGYTF,TGCGCCAGCAGTGAGTCACAGGGGGGAAATGGCTACACCTTC
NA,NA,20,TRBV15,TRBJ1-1,CATSPRLTGTDHYLNTEAFF,TGTGCCACCAGCCCCCGTCTTACAGGGACCGACCACTACTTGAACACTGAAGCTTTCTTT
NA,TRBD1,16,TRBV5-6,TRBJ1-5,CASSSGTGGPNQPQHF,TGTGCCAGCAGCAGTGGGACAGGGGGTCCTAATCAGCCCCAGCATTTT
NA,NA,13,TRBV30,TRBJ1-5,CAWSVQGNQPQHF,TGTGCCTGGAGTGTACAGGGAAACCAGCCCCAGCATTTT
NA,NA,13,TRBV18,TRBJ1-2,CASSPTGRYGYTF,TGTGCCAGCTCACCAACAGGGCGCTATGGCTACACCTTC
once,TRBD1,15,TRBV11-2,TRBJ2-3,CASSPTDRGRDTQYF,TGTGCCAGCAGCCCAACGGACAGGGGGAGGGATACGCAGTATTTT
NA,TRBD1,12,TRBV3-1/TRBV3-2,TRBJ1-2,CASSQRDRELAF,TGTGCCAGCAGCCAAAGGGACAGGGAGCTCGCCTTC
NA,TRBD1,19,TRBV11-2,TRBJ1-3,CASSLARSSQGATGNTIYF,TGTGCCAGCAGCTTAGCTCGGAGTTCCCAGGGGGCGACTGGAAACACCATATATTTT
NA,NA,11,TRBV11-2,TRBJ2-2,CASSVQGELFF,TGTGCCAGCAGCGTCCAAGGGGAGCTGTTTTTT
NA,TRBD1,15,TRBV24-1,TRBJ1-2,CATSATTGDLYGYTF,TGTGCCACCAGTGCCACCACAGGGGACCTCTATGGCTACACCTTC
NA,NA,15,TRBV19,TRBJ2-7,CASSSTPGPTYEQYF,TGTGCCAGTAGTTCCACTCCGGGTCCCACCTACGAGCAGTACTTC
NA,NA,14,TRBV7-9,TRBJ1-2,CASSLRSGDYGYTF,TGTGCCAGCAGCTTAAGGAGTGGCGACTATGGCTACACCTTC
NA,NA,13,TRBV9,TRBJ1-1,CASSTLGDTEAFF,TGTGCCAGCAGCACCTTGGGAGACACTGAAGCTTTCTTT
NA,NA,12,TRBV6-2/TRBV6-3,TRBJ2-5,CASSNSQETQYF,TGTGCCAGCAGCAACAGCCAAGAGACCCAGTACTTC
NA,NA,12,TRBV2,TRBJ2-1,CASPADGDEQFF,TGTGCCAGCCCAGCGGATGGTGATGAGCAGTTCTTC
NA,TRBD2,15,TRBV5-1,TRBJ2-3,CASSRSAGGTDTQYF,TGCGCCAGCAGCCGTTCGGCGGGAGGTACAGATACGCAGTATTTT